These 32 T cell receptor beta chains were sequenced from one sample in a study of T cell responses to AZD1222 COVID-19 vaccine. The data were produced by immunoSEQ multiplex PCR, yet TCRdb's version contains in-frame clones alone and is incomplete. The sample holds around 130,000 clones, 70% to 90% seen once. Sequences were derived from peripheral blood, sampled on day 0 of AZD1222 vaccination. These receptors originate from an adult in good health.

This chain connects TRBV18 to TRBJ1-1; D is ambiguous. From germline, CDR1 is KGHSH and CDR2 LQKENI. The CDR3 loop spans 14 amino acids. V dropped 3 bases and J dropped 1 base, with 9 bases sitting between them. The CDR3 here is CASSPGSPNTEAFF. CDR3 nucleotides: TGTGCCAGCTCACCGGGCAGCCCGAACACTGAAGCTTTCTTT. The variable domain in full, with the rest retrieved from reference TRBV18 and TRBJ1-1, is NAGVMQNPRHLVRRRGQEARLRCSPMKGHSHVYWYRQLPEEGLKFMVYLQKENIIDESGMPKERFSAEFPKEGPSILRIQQVVRGDSAAYFCASSPGSPNTEAFFGQGTRLTVV.

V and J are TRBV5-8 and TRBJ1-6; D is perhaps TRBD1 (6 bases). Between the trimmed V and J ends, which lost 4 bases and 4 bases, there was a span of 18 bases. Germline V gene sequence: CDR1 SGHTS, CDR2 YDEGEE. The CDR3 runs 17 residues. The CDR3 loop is CASSAPGHNLYNSPLHF. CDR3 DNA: TGTGCCAGCAGCGCGCCGGGACACAACTTGTATAATTCACCCCTCCACTTT.

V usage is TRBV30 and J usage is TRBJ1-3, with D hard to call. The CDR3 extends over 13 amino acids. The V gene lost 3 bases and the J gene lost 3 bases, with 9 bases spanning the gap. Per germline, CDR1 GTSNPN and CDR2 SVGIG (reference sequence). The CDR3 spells CAWRGQSGNTIYF. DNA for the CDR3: TGTGCCTGGAGAGGGCAGAGTGGAAACACCATATATTTT.

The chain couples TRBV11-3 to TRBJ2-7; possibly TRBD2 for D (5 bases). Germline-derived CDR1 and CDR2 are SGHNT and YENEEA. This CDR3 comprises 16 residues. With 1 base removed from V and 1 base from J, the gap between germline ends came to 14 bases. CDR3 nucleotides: TGTGCCAGCAGCTTAGTCACCACAACTAGATCCTACGAGCAGTACTTC. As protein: CASSLVTTTRSYEQYF.

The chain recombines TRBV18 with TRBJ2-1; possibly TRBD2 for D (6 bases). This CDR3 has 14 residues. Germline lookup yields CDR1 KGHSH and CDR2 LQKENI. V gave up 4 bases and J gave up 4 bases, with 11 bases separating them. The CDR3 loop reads CASSLSGLYNEQFF. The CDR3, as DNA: TGTGCCAGCTCACTAAGCGGACTATACAATGAGCAGTTCTTC. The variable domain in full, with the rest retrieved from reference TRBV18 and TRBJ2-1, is NAGVMQNPRHLVRRRGQEARLRCSPMKGHSHVYWYRQLPEEGLKFMVYLQKENIIDESGMPKERFSAEFPKEGPSILRIQQVVRGDSAAYFCASSLSGLYNEQFFGPGTRLTVL.

CDR3 in DNA: TGTGCCAGCAGTTCAGGGGTCAATCAGCCCCAGCATTTT. Translation gives CASSSGVNQPQHF. J is TRBJ1-5 and V is TRBV27, with D possibly matching TRBD1 (6 bases). V lost 4 bases to trimming and J lost 3 bases, with 7 bases between them. The germline gives CDR1 MNHEY, CDR2 SMNVEV (reference sequence). CDR3 length: 13 amino acids.

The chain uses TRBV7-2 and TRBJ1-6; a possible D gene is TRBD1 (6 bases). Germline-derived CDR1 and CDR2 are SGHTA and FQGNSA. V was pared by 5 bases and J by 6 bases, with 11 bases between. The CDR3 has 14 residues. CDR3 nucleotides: TGTGCCAGCAGCCACAGGGACTCTAATTCACCCCTCCACTTT. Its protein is CASSHRDSNSPLHF.

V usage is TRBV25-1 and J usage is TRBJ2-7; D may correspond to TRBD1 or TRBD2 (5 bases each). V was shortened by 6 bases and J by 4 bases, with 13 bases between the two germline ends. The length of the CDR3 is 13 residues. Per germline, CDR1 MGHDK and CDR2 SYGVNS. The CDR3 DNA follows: TGTGCCAGCAGCGTAGGGACGTCTTACGAGCAGTACTTC. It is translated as CASSVGTSYEQYF.

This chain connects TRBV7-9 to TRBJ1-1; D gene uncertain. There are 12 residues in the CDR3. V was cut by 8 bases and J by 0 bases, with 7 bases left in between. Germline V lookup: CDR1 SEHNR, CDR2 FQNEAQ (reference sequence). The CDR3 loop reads CASCTVNTEAFF. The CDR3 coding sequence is TGTGCCAGCTGCACGGTGAACACTGAAGCTTTCTTT. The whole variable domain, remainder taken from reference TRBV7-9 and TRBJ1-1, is DTGVSQNPRHKITKRGQNVTFRCDPISEHNRLYWYRQTLGQGPEFLTYFQNEAQLEKSRLLSDRFSAERPKGSFSTLEIQRTEQGDSAMYLCASCTVNTEAFFGQGTRLTVV.

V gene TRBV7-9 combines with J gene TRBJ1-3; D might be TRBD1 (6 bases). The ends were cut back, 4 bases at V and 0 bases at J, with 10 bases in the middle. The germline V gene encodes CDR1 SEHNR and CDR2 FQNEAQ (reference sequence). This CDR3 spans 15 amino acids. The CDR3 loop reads CASSSDSLSGNTIYF. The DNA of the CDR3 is TGTGCCAGCAGCTCGGACAGCCTCTCTGGAAACACCATATATTTT.

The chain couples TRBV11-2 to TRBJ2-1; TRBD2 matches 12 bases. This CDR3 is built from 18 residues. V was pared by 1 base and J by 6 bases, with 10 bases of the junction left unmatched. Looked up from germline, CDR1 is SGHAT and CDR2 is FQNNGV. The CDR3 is CASSLASRSSGRANEQFF. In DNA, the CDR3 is TGTGCCAGCAGCTTAGCGTCAAGGTCTAGCGGGAGGGCCAATGAGCAGTTCTTC.

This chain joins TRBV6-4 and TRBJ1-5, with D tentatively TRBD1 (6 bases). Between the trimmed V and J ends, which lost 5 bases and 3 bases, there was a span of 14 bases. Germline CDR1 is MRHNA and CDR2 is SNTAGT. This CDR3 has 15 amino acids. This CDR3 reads CASSLWGGNNQPQHF. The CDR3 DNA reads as TGTGCCAGCAGTCTATGGGGGGGCAACAATCAGCCCCAGCATTTT.

The CDR3 loop is CASSQPRVSGVQGVDGYTF. The DNA for the CDR3 is TGTGCCAGCAGCCAACCCCGTGTTTCAGGAGTCCAAGGCGTTGATGGCTACACCTTC. V and J are TRBV14 and TRBJ1-2; D is undetermined. Trimming cost V 2 bases and J 6 bases, with 28 bases left between them. The CDR3 covers 19 residues. Germline CDR1 is SGHDN and CDR2 is FVKESK.

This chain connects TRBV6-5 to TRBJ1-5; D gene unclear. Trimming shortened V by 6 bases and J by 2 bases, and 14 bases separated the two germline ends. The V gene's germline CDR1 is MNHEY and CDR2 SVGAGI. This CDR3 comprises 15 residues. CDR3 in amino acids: CASRLNLRGNQPQHF. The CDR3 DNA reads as TGTGCCAGCAGACTCAACCTGCGGGGCAATCAGCCCCAGCATTTT.

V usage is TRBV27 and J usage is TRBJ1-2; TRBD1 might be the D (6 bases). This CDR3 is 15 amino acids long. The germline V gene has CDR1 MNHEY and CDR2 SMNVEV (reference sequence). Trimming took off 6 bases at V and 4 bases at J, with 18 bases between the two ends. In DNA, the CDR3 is TGTGCCAGCAGACTAGGGGGGCTCTCTACCTATGGCTACACCTTC. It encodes CASRLGGLSTYGYTF.

The CDR3 sequence is CASRPGHKLNTEAFF. Written as DNA, the CDR3 is TGTGCCAGCAGGCCGGGACACAAACTGAACACTGAAGCTTTCTTT. This chain uses TRBV2 with TRBJ1-1; the D gene is possibly TRBD1 (6 bases). Germline V gene lookup returns CDR1 SNHLY and CDR2 FYNNEI. There are 15 residues in the CDR3. V was pared by 6 bases and J by 0 bases, with 14 bases between.

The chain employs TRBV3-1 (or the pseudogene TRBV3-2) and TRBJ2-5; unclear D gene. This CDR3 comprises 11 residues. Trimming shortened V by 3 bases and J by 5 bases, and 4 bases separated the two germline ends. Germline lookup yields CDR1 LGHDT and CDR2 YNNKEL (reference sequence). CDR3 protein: CASSHWETQYF. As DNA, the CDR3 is TGTGCCAGCAGCCACTGGGAGACCCAGTACTTC.

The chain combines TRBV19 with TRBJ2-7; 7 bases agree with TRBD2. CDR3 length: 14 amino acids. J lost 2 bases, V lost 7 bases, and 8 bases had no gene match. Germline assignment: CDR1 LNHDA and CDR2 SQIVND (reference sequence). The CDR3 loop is CASNNRGVPYEQYF. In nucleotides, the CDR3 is TGTGCCAGTAACAATCGGGGGGTCCCCTACGAGCAGTACTTC.

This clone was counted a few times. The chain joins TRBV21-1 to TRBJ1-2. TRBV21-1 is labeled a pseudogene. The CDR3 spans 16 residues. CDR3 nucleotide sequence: TGTGCCAGCAGCAAAGAAGGACCCAGCATTTCCCGGGGCTACACCTTC. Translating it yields CASSKEGPSISRGYTF.

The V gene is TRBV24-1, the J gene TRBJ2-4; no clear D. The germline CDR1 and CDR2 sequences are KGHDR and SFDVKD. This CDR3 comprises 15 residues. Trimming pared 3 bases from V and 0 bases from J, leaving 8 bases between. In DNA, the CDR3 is TGTGCCACCAGTGATCCTCGACTAGCCAAAAACATTCAGTACTTC. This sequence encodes CATSDPRLAKNIQYF.

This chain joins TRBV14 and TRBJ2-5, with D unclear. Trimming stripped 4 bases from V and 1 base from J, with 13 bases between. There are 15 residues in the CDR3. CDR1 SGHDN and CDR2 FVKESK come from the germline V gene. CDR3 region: CASSRVRSIQETQYF. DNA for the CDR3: TGTGCCAGCAGCCGGGTTCGGTCAATCCAAGAGACCCAGTACTTC.

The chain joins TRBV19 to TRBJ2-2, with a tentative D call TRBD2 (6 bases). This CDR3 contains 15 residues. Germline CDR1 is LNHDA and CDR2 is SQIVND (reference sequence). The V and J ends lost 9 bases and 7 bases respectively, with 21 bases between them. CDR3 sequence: CASRKKGEVHGELFF. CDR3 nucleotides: TGTGCCAGCCGGAAAAAAGGGGAGGTACACGGGGAGCTGTTTTTT.

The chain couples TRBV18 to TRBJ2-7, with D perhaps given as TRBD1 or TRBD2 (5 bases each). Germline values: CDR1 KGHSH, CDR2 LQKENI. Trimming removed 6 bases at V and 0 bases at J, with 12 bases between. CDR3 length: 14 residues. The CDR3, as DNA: TGTGCCAGCTCGTCGGGACGGGGCTCCTACGAGCAGTACTTC. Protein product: CASSSGRGSYEQYF. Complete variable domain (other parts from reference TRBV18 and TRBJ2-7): NAGVMQNPRHLVRRRGQEARLRCSPMKGHSHVYWYRQLPEEGLKFMVYLQKENIIDESGMPKERFSAEFPKEGPSILRIQQVVRGDSAAYFCASSSGRGSYEQYFGPGTRLTVT.

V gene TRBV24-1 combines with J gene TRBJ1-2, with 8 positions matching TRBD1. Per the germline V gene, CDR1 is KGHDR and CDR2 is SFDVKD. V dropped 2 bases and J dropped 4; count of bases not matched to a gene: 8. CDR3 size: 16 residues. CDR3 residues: CATSDSQTGDFYGYTF. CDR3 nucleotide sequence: TGTGCCACCAGTGATTCCCAGACAGGGGATTTCTATGGCTACACCTTC.

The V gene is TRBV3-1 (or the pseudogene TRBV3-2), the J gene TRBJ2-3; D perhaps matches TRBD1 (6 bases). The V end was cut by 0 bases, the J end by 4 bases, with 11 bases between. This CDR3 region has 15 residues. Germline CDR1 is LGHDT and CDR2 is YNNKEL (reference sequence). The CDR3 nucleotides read TGTGCCAGCAGCCAAGAAACAGGGCTAGCAGATACGCAGTATTTT. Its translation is CASSQETGLADTQYF.

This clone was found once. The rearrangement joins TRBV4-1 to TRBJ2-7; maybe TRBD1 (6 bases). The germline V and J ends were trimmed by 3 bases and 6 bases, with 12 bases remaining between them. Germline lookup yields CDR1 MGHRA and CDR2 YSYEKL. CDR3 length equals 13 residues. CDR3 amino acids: CASSQMTGSEQYF. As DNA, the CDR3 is TGCGCCAGCAGCCAGATGACAGGTTCCGAGCAGTACTTC.

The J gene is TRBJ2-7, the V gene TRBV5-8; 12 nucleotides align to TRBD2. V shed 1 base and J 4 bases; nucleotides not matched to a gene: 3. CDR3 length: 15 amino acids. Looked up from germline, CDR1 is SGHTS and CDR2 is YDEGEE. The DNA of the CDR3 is TGTGCCAGCAGCTTGAGCCTAGCGGGGGGGTACGAGCAGTACTTC. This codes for CASSLSLAGGYEQYF.

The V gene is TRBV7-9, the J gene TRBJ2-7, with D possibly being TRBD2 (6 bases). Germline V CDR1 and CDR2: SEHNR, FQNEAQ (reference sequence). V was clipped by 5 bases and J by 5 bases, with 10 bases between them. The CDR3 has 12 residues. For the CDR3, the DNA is TGTGCCAGCAGCCCCCCTAGCGACGAGCAGTACTTC. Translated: CASSPPSDEQYF.

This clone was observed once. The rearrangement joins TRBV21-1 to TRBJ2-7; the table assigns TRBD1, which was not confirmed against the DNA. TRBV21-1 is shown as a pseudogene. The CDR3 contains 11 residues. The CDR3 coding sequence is TGTGCCAGCAAGACAGGGTTCGAGCAGTACTTC. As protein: CASKTGFEQYF.

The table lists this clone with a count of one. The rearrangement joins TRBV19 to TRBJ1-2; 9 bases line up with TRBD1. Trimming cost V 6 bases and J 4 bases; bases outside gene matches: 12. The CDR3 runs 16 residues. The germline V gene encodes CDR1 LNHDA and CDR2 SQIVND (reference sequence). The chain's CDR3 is CASRVPDRGPLYGYTF. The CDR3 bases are TGTGCCAGTAGGGTTCCGGACAGGGGCCCCCTCTATGGCTACACCTTC.

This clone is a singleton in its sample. In nucleotides, the CDR3 is TGTGCCAGTAGGGGCACAATCTACAATGAGCAGTTCTTC. Protein product: CASRGTIYNEQFF. The genes are TRBV19 and TRBJ2-1; no clear D gene. Germline lookup yields CDR1 LNHDA and CDR2 SQIVND (reference sequence). The germline V and J ends were trimmed by 6 bases and 3 bases, with 9 bases remaining between them. The CDR3 is made up of 13 amino acids.

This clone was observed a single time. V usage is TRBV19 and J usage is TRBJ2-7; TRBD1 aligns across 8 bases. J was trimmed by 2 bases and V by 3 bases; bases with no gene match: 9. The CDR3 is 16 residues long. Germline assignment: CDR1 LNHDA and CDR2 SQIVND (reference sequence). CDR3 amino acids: CASSIWRQGKTYEQYF. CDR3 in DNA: TGTGCCAGTAGTATTTGGCGACAGGGGAAGACCTACGAGCAGTACTTC. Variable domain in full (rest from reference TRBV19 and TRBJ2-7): DGGITQSPKYLFRKEGQNVTLSCEQNLNHDAMYWYRQDPGQGLRLIYYSQIVNDFQKGDIAEGYSVSREKKESFPLTVTSAQKNPTAFYLCASSIWRQGKTYEQYFGPGTRLTVT.